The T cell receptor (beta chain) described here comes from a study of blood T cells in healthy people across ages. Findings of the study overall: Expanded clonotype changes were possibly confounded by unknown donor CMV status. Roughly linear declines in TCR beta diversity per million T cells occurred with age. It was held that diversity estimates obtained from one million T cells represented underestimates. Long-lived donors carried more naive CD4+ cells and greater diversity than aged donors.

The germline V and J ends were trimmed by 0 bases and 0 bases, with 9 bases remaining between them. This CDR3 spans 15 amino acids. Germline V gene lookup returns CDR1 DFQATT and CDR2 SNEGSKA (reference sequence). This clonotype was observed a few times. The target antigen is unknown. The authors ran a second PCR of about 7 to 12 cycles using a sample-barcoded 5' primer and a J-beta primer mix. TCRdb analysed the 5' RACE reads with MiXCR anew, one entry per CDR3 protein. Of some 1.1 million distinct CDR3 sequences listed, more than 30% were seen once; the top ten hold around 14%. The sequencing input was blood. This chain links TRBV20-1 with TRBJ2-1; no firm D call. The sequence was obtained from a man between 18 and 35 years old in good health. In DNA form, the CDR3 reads TGCAGTGCTAGAGATTTGGTTAACTCCTACAATGAGCAGTTCTTC. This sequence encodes CSARDLVNSYNEQFF.